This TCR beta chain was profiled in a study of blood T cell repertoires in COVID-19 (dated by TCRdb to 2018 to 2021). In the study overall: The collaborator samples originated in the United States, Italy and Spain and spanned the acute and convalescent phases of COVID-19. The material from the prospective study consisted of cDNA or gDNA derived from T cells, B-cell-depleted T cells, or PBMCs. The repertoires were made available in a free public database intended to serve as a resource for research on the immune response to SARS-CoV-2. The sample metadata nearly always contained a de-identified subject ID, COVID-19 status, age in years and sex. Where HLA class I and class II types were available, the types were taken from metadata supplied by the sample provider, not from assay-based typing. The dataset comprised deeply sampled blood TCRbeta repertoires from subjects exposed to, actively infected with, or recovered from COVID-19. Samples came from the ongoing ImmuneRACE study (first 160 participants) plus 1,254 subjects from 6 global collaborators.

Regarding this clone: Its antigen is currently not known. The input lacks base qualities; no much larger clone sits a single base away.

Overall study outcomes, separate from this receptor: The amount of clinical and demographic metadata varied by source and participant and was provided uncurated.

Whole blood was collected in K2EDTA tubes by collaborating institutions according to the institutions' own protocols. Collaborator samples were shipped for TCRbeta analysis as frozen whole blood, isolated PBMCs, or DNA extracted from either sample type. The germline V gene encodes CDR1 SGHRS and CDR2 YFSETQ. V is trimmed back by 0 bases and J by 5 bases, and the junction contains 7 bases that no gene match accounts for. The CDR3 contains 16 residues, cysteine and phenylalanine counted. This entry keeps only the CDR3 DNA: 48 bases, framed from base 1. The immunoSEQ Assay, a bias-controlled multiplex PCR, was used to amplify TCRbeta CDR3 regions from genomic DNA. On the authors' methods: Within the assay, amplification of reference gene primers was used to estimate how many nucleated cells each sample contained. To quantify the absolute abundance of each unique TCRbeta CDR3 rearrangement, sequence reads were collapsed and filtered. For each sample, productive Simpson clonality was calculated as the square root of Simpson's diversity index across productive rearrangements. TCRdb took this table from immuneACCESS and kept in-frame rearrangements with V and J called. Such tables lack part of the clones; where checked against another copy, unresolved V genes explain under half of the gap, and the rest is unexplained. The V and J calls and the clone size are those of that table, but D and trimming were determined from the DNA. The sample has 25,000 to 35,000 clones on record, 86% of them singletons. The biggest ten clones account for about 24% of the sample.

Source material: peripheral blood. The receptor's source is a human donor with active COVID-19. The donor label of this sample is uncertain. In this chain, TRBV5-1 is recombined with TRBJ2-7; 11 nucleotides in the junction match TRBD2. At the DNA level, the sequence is TGCGCCAGCAGCTTGGCCTTAGCGGGGGGGTTTAACGAGCAGTACTTC. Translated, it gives CASSLALAGGFNEQYF.